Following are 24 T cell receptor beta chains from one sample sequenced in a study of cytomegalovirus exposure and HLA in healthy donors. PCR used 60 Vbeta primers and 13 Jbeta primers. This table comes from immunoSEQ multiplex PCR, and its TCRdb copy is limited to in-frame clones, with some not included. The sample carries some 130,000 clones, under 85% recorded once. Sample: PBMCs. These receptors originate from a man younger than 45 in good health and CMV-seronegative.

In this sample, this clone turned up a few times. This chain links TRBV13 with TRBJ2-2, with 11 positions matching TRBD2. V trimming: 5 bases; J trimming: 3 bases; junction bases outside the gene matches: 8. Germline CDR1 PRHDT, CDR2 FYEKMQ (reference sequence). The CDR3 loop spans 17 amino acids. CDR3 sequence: CASSLPTSGGDTGELFF. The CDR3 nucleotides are TGTGCCAGCAGCCTCCCCACTAGCGGGGGAGACACCGGGGAGCTGTTTTTT.

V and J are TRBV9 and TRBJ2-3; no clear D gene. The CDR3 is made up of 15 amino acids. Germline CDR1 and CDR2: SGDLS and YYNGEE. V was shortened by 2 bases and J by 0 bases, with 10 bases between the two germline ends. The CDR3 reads CASSVSLASTDTQYF. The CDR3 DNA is TGTGCCAGCAGCGTTAGCCTTGCTAGCACAGATACGCAGTATTTT.

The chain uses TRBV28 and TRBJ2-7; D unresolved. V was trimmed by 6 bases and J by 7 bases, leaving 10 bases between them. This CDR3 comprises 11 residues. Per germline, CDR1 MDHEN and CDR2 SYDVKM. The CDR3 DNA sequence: TGTGCCAGCAGCCCCTTTAGAGAGCAGTACTTC. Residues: CASSPFREQYF.

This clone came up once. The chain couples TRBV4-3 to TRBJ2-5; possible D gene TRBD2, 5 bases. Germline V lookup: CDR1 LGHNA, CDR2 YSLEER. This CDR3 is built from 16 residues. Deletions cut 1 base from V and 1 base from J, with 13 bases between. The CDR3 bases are TGCGCCAGCAGCCAAGCACCCGGGGTCAGCCAAGAGACCCAGTACTTC. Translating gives CASSQAPGVSQETQYF.

The CDR3 bases are TGTGCCAGCAGCTCCCCCCTTACAAACCCCTACAATGAGCAGTTCTTC. It encodes CASSSPLTNPYNEQFF. The V gene is TRBV7-6, the J gene TRBJ2-1; D not resolved. CDR1 is SGHVS and CDR2 is FNYEAQ in the germline V gene. Deletions cut 4 bases from V and 2 bases from J, with 15 bases between. The length of the CDR3 is 16 residues.

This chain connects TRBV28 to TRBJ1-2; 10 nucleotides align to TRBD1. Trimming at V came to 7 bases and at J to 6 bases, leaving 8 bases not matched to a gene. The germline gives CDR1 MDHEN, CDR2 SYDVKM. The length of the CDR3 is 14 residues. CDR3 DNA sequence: TGTGCCAGCACCCAGACAGGGGGCCTCAATGGCTACACCTTC. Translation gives CASTQTGGLNGYTF.

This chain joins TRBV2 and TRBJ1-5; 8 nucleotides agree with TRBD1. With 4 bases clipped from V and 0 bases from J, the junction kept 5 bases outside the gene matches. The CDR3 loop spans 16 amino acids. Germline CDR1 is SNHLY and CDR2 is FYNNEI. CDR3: CASSGQGPDSNQPQHF. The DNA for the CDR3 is TGTGCCAGCAGTGGACAGGGGCCGGATAGCAATCAGCCCCAGCATTTT.

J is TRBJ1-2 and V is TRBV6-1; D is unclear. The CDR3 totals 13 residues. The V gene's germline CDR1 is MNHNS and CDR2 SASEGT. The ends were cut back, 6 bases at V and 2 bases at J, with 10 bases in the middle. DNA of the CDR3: TGTGCCAGCAGCCTACAGAAGAACTATGGCTACACCTTC. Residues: CASSLQKNYGYTF.

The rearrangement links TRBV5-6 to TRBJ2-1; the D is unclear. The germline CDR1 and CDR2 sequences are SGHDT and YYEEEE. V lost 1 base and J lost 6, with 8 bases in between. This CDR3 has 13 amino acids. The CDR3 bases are TGTGCCAGCAGCTTGACTGTGGTCAATGAGCAGTTCTTC. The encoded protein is CASSLTVVNEQFF.

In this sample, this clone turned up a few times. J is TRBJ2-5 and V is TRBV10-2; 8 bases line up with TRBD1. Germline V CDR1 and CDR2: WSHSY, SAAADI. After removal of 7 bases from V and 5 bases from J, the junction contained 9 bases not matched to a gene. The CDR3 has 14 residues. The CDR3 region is CASTLTGVMETQYF. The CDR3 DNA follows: TGCGCCAGCACATTGACAGGGGTGATGGAGACCCAGTACTTC.

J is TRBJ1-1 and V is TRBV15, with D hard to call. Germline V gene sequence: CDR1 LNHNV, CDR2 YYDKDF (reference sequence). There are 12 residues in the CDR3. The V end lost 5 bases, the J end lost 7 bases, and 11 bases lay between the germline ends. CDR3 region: CATSSPGVEAFF. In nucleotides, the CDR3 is TGTGCCACCAGCTCTCCCGGGGTTGAAGCTTTCTTT.

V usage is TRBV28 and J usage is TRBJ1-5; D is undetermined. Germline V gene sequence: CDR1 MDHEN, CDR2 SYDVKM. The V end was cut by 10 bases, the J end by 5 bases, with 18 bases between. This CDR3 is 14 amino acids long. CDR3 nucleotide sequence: TGTGCCACCTTGGGAGCCCTGGGATATCAGCCCCAGCATTTT. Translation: CATLGALGYQPQHF.

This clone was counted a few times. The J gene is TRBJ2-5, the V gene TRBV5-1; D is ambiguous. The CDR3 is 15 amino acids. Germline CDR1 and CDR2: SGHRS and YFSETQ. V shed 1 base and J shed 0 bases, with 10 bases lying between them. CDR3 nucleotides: TGCGCCAGCAGCTTGAGCAGGCAGTACCAAGAGACCCAGTACTTC. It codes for CASSLSRQYQETQYF.

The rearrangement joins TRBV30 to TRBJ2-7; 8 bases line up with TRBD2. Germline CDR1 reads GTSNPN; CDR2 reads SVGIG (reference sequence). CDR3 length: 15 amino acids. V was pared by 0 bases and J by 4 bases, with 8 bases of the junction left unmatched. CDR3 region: CAWSVRPGGPYEQYF. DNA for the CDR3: TGTGCCTGGAGTGTAAGGCCGGGAGGGCCGTACGAGCAGTACTTC.

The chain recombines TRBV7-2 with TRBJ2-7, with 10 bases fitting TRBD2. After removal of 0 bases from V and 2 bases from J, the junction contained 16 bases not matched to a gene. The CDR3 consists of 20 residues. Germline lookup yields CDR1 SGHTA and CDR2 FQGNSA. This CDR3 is CASSLAWPGLAENWAYEQYF. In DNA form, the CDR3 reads TGTGCCAGCAGCTTAGCGTGGCCCGGACTAGCGGAGAACTGGGCCTACGAGCAGTACTTC.

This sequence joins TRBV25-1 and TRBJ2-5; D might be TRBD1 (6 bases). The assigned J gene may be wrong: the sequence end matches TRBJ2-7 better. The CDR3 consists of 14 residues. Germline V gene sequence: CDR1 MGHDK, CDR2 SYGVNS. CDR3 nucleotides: TGTGCCAGCAGTGAAGGGGACACCCATTACGAGCAGTACTTC. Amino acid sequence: CASSEGDTHYEQYF.

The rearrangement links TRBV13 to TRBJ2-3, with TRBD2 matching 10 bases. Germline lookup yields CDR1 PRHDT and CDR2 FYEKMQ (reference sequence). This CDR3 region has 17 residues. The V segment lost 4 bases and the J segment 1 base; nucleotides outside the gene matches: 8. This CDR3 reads CASSSSLAGERTDTQYF. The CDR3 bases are TGTGCCAGCAGCTCCTCCCTAGCGGGGGAACGCACAGATACGCAGTATTTT.

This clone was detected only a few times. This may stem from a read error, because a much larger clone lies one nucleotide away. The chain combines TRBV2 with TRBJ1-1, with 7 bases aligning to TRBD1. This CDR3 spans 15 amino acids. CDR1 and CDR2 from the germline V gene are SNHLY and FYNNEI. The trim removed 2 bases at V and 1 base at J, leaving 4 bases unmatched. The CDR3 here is CASSELSGGNTEAFF. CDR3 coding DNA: TGTGCCAGCAGTGAACTGTCAGGGGGGAACACTGAAGCTTTCTTT.

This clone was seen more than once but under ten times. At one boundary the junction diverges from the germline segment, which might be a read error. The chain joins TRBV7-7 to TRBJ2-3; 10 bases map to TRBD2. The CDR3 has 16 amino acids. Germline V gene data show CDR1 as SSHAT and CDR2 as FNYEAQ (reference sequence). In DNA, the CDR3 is TGTGCTAGCATCCTTCCGGGACTAGCGTTAACAGATACGCAGTATTTT. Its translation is CASILPGLALTDTQYF.

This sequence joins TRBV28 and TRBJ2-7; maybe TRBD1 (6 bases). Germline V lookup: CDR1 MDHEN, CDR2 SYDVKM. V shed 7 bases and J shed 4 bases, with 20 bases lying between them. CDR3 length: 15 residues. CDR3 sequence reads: CASTLGPDRTYEQYF. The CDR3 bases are TGTGCCAGCACCTTGGGGCCCGACAGGACTTACGAGCAGTACTTC.

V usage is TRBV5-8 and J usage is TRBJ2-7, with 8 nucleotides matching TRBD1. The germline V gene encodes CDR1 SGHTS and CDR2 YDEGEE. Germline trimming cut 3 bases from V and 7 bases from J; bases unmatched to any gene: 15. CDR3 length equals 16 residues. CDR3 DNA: TGTGCCAGCAGCTCCGCTCGGACAGGGAGGCCATGGGAGCAGTACTTC. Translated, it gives CASSSARTGRPWEQYF.

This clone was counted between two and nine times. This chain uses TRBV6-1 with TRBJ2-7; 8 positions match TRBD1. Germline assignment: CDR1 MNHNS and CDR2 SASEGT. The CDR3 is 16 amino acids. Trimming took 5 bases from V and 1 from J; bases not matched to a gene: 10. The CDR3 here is CASSKETGAQSYEQYF. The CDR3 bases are TGTGCCAGCAGTAAAGAGACAGGGGCCCAATCCTACGAGCAGTACTTC.

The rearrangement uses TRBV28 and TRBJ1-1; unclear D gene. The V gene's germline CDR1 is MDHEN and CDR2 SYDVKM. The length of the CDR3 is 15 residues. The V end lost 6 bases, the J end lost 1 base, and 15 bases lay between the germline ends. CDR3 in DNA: TGTGCCAGCAGGACATCGGTGCAGGCGAACACTGAAGCTTTCTTT. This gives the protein CASRTSVQANTEAFF.

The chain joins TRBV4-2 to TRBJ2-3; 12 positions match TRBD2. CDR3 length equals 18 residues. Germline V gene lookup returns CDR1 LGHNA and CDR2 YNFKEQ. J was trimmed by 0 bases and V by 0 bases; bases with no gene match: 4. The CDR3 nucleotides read TGTGCCAGCAGCCAAGAGGGCGGGACTAGCGGGAGCACAGATACGCAGTATTTT. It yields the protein CASSQEGGTSGSTDTQYF.